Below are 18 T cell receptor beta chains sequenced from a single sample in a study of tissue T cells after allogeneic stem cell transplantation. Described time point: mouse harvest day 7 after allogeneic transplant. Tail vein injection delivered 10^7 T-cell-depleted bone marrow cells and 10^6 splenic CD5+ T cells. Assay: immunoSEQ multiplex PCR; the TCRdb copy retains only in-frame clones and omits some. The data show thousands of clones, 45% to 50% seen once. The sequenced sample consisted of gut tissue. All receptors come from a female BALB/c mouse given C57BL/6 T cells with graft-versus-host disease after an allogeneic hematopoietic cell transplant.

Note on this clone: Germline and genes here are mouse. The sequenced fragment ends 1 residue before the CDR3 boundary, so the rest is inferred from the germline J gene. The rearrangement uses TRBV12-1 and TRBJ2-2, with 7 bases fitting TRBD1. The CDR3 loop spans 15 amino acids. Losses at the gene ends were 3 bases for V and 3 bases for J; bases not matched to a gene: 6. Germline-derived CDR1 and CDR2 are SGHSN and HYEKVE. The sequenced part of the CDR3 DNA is TGTGCCAGCTCTACAGGGGCGCGCGACACCGGGCAGCTCTAC. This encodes CASSTGARDTGQLY. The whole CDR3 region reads CASSTGARDTGQLYF. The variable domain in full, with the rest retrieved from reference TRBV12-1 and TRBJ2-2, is DSGVVQSPRHIIKEKGGRSVLTCIPISGHSNVVWYQQTLGKELKFLIQHYEKVERDKGFLPSRFSVQQFDDYHSEMNMSALELEDSAMYFCASSTGARDTGQLYFGEGSKLTVL.

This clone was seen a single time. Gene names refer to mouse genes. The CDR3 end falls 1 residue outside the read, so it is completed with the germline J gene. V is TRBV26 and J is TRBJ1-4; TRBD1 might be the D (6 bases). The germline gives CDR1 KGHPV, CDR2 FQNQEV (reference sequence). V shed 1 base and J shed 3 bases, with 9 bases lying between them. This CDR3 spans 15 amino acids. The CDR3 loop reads CASSLWKGANERLFF. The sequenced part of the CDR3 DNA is TGTGCCAGCAGTCTGTGGAAGGGGGCCAACGAAAGATTATTT.

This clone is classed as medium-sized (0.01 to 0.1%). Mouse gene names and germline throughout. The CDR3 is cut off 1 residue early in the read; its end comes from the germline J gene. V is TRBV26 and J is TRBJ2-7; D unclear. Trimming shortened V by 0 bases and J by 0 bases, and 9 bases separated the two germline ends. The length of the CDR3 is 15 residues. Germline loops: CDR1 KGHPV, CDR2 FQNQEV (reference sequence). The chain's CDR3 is CASSLSQLSSYEQYF. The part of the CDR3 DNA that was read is TGTGCCAGCAGTCTGTCACAGCTGAGCTCCTATGAACAGTAC.

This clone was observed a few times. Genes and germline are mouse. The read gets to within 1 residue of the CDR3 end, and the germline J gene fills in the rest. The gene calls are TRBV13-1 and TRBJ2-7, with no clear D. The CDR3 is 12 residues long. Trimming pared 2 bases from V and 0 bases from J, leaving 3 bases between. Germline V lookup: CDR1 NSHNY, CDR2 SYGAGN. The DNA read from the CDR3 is TGTGCCAGCAGTGAAAGCTCCTATGAACAGTAC. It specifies CASSESSYEQY. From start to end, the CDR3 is CASSESSYEQYF.

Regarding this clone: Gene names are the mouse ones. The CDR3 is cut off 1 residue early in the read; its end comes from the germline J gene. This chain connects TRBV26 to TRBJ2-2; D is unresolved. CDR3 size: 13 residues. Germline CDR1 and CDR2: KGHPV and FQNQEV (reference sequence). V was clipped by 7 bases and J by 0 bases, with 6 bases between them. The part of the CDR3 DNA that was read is TGTGCCAGCAACAATGCAAACACCGGGCAGCTCTAC. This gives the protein CASNNANTGQLY. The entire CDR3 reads CASNNANTGQLYF.

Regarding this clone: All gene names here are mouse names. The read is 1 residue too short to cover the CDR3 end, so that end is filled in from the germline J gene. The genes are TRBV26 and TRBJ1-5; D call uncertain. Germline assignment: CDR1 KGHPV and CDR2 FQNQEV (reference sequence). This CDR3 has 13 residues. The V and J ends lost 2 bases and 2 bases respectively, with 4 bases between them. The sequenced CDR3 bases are TGTGCCAGCAGTCTGCCGGACAACCAGGCTCCGCTT. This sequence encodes CASSLPDNQAPL. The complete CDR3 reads CASSLPDNQAPLF.

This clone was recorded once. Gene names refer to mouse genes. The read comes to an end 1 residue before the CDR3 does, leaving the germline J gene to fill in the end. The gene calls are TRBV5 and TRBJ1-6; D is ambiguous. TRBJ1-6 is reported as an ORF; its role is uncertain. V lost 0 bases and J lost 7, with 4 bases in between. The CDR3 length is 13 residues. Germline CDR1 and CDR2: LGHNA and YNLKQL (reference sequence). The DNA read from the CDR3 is TGTGCCAGCAGCCAAGATCAGAATTCGCCCCTCTAC. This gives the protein CASSQDQNSPLY. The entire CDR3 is CASSQDQNSPLYF.

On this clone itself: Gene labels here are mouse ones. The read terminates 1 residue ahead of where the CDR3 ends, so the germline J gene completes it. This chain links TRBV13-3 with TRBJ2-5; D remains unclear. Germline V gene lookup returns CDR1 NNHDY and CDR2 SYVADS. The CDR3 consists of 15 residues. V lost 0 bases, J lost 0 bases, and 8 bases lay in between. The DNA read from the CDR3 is TGTGCCAGCAGTGATGCCCTCAGTAACCAAGACACCCAGTAC. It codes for CASSDALSNQDTQY. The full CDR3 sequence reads CASSDALSNQDTQYF.

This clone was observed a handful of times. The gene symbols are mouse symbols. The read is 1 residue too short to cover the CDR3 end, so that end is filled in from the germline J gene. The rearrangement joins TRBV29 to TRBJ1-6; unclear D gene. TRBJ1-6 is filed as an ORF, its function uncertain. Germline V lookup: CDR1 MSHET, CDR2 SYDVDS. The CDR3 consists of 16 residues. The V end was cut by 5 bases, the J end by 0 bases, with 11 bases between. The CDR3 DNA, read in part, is TGTGCTAGCAGTCCCGCACGGGTTTCCTATAATTCGCCCCTCTAC. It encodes CASSPARVSYNSPLY. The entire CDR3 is CASSPARVSYNSPLYF.

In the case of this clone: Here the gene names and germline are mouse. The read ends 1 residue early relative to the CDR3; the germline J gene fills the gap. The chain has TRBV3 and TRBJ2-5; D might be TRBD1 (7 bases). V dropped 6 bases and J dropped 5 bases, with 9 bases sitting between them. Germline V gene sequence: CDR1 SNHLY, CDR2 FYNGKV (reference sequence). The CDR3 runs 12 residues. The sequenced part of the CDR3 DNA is TGTGCCAGCAGGCAGGGGGGAGACACCCAGTAC. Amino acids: CASRQGGDTQY. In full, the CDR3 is CASRQGGDTQYF.

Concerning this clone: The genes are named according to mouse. CDR3 DNA, as far as it was read: TGTGCCAGCAGCCAAACAAGGGGGGTTTATGAACAGTAC. Its protein product is CASSQTRGVYEQY. From start to end, the CDR3 is CASSQTRGVYEQYF. The V call is TRBV2, the J call TRBJ2-7, with D possibly called TRBD1 or TRBD2 (6 bases each). The read falls 1 residue short of the CDR3 end, and the missing part is taken from the germline J gene. Germline CDR1 and CDR2: LGHNA and YSYQKL. V was pared by 2 bases and J by 4 bases, with 12 bases between. The CDR3 is 14 amino acids.

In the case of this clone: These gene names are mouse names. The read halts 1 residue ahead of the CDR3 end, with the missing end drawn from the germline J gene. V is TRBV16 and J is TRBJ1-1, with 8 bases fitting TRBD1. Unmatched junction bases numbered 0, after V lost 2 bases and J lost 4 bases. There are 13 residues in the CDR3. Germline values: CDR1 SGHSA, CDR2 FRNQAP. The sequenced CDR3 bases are TGTGCAAGCAGCTTACAGGGGGCCACAGAAGTCTTC. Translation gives CASSLQGATEVF. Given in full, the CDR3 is CASSLQGATEVFF.

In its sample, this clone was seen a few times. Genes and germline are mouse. The CDR3 is CASSLAGTRVQAPLF. The DNA read from the CDR3 is TGTGCCAGCAGCTTAGCGGGGACAAGGGTACAGGCTCCGCTT. J is TRBJ1-5 and V is TRBV3; possibly TRBD1 for D (6 bases). The read ends 1 residue before the CDR3 terminus; that terminus is restored from the germline J gene. Germline assignment: CDR1 SNHLY and CDR2 FYNGKV (reference sequence). Trimming took 0 bases from V and 7 from J, leaving 13 bases between them. CDR3 length equals 15 residues.

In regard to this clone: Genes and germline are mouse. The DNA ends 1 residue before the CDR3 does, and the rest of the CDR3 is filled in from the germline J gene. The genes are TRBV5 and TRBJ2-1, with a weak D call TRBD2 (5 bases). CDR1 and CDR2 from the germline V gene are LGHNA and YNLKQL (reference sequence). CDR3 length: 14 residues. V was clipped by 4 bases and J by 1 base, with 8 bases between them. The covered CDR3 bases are TGTGCCAGCAGCCCACTGGAGAACTATGCTGAGCAGTTC. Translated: CASSPLENYAEQF. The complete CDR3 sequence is CASSPLENYAEQFF.

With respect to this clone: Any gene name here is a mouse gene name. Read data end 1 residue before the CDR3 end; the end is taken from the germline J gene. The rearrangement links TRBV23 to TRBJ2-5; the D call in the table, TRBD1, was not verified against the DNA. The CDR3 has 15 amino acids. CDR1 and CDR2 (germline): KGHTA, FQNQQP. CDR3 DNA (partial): TGCTCCAGCAGTCAAAGACAGGGCAACCAAGACACCCAGTAC. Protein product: CSSSQRQGNQDTQY. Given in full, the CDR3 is CSSSQRQGNQDTQYF.

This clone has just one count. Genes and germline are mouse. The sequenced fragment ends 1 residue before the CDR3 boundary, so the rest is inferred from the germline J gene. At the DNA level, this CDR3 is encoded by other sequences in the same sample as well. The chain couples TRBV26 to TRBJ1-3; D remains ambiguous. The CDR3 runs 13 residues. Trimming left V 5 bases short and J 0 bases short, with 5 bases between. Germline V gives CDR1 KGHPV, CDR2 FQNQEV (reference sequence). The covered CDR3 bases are TGTGCCAGCAGTGGCAATTCTGGAAATACGCTCTAT. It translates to CASSGNSGNTLY. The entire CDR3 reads CASSGNSGNTLYF.

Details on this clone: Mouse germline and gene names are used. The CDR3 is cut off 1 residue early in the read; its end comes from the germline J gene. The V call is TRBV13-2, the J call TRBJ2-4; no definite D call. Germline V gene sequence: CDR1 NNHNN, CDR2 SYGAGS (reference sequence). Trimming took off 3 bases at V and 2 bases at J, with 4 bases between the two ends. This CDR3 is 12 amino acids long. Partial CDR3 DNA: TGTGCCAGCGGTGGGACTCAAAACACCTTGTAC. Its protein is CASGGTQNTLY. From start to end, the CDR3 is CASGGTQNTLYF.

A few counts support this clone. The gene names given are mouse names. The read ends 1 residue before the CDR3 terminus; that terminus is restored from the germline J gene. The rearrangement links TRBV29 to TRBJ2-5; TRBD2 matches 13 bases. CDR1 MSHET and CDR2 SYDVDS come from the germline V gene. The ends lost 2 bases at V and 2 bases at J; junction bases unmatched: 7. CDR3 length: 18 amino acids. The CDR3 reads CASSLRTGGARGQDTQYF. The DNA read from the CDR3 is TGTGCTAGCAGTTTAAGGACTGGGGGGGCGCGGGGCCAAGACACCCAGTAC.